This T cell receptor beta chain was retrieved from a study of blood T cell repertoires in COVID-19. Profiling relied on immunoSEQ multiplex PCR, and the TCRdb table lists in-frame clones only, not all of them. Among about 180,000 clones listed, 87% were seen once. Germline V gene data show CDR1 as MDHEN and CDR2 as SYDVKM. Trimming removed 2 bases at V and 5 bases at J, with 12 bases between. The CDR3 is 15 amino acids. The gene calls are TRBV28 and TRBJ1-4, with a possible D match to TRBD1 (5 bases). Input material: peripheral blood. The TCR sequence derives from a woman aged 50 to 65 with acute or convalescent COVID-19. In nucleotides, the CDR3 is TGTGCCAGCAGTTTAGGTCGCGGGACCAATGAAAAACTGTTTTTT. It translates to CASSLGRGTNEKLFF.